This T cell receptor (beta chain) derives from a study of blood T cell repertoires in COVID-19. In the study overall: In each case, the material was cDNA or gDNA derived from T cells, B-cell-depleted T cells, or PBMCs.

Profiling relied on immunoSEQ multiplex PCR, and the TCRdb table lists in-frame clones only, not all of them. The data hold about 200,000 clones, with about 85% observed a single time. The CDR3 sequence is 14 residues long. Germline CDR1 and CDR2: MNHEY and SMNVEV (reference sequence). The ends were cut back, 0 bases at V and 4 bases at J, with 10 bases in the middle. Sequenced: peripheral blood. The rearrangement links TRBV27 to TRBJ2-7; D might be TRBD2 (6 bases). The receptor was derived from a man aged 55 to 70 with COVID-19, enrolled during active disease. Written as DNA, the CDR3 is TGTGCCAGCAGTTTATCGTTGGGAGGTTACGAGCAGTACTTC. Protein: CASSLSLGGYEQYF.